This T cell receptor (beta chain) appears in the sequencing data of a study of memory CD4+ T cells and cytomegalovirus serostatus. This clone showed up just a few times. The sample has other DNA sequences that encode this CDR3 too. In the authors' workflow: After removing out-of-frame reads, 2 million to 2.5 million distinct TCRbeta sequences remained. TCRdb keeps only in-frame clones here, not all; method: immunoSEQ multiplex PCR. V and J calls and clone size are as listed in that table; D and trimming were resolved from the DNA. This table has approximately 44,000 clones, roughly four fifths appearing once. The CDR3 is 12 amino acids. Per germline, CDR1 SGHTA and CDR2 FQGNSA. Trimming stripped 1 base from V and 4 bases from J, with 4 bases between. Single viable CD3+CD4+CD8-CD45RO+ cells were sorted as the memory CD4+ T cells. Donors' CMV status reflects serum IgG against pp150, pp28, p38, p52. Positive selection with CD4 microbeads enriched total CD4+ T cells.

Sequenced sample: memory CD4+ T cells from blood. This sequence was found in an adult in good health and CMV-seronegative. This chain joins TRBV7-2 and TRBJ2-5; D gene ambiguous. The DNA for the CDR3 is TGTGCCAGCAGCTTAGATCGAGAGACCCAGTACTTC. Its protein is CASSLDRETQYF.